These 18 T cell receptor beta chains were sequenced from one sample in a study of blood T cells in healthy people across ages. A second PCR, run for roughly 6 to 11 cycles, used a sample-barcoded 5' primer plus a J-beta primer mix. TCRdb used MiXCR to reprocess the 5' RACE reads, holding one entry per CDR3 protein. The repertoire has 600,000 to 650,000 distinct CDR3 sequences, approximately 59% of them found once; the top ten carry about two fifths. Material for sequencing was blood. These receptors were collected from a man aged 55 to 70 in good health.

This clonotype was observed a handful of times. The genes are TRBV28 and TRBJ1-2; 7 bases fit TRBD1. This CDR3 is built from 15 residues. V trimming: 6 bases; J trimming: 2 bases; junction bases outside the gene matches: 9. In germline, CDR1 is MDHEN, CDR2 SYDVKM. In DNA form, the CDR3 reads TGTGCCAGCAGCACATACAGGGGAACCAACTATGGCTACACCTTC. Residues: CASSTYRGTNYGYTF.

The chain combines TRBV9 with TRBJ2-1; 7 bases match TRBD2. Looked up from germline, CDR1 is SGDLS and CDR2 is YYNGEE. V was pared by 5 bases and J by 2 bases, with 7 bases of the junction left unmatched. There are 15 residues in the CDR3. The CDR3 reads CASSDRLAPYNEQFF. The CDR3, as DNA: TGTGCCAGCAGTGATAGACTAGCCCCCTACAATGAGCAGTTCTTC.

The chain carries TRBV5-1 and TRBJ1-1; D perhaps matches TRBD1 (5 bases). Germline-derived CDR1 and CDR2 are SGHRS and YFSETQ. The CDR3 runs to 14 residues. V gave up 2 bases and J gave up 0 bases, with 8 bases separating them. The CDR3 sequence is CASSLQALNTEAFF. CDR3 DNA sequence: TGCGCCAGCAGCTTACAGGCTCTGAACACTGAAGCTTTCTTT.

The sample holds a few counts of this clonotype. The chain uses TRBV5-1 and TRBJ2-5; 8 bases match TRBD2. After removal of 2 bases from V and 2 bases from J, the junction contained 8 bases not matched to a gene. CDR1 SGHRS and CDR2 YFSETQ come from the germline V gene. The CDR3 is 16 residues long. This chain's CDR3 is CASSFGSGAYQETQYF. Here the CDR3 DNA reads TGCGCCAGCAGCTTCGGTAGCGGGGCTTATCAAGAGACCCAGTACTTC.

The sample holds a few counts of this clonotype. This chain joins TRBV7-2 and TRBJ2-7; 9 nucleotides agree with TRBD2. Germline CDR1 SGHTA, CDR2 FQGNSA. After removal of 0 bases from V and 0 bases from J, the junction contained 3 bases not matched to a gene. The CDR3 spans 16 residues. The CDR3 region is CASSLAASGASYEQYF. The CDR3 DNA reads TGTGCCAGCAGCTTAGCGGCTAGCGGGGCCTCCTACGAGCAGTACTTC. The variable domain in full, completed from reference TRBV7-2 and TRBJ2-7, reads GAGVSQSPSNKVTEKGKDVELRCDPISGHTALYWYRQSLGQGLEFLIYFQGNSAPDKSGLPSDRFSAERTGGSVSTLTIQRTQQEDSAVYLCASSLAASGASYEQYFGPGTRLTVT.

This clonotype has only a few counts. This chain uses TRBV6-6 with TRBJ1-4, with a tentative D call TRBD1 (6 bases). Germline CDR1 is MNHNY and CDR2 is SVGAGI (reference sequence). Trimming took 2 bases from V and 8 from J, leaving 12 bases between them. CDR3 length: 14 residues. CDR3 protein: CASSYAGGEEKLFF. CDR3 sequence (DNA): TGTGCCAGCAGTTACGCGGGGGGCGAAGAAAAACTGTTTTTT.

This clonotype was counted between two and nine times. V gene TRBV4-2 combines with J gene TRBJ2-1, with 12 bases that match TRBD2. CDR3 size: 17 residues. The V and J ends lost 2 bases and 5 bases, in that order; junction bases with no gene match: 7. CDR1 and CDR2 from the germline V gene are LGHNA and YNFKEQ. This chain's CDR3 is CASSQNPWTSGNNEQFF. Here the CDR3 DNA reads TGTGCCAGCAGCCAAAACCCGTGGACTAGCGGGAACAATGAGCAGTTCTTC.

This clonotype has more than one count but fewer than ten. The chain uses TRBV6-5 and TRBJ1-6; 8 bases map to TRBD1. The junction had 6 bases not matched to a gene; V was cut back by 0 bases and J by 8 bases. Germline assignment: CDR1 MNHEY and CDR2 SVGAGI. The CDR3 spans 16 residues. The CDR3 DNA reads TGTGCCAGCAGTTACTCGCGGACAGGGAGAGATTCACCCCTCCACTTT. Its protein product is CASSYSRTGRDSPLHF.

In DNA form, the CDR3 reads TGCGCCAGCAGCCCTGGGACGGCCGGGGTTGAGCAGTTCTTC. Protein: CASSPGTAGVEQFF. V and J are TRBV5-1 and TRBJ2-1, with D perhaps being TRBD1 or TRBD2 (5 bases each). V was cut by 4 bases and J by 9 bases, with 17 bases left in between. The V gene's germline CDR1 is SGHRS and CDR2 YFSETQ. The CDR3 spans 14 residues.

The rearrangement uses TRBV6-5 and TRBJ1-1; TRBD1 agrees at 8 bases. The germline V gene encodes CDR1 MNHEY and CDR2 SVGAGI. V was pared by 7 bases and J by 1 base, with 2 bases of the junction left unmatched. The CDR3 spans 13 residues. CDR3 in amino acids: CASTTGANTEAFF. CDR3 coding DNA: TGTGCCAGCACGACAGGGGCGAACACTGAAGCTTTCTTT.

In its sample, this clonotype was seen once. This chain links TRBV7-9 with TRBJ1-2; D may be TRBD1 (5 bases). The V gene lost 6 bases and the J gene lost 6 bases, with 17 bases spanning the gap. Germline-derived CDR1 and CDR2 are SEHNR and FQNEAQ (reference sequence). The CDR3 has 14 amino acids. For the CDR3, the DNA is TGTGCCAGCAGTCCCGAGACAGCGGCGAATGGCTACACCTTC. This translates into CASSPETAANGYTF.

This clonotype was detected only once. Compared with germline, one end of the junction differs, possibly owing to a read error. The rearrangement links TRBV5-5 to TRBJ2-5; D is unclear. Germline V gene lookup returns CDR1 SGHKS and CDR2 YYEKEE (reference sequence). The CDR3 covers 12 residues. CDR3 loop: CASSLRQGTQYF. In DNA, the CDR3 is TGTGCCAGCAGCTTAAGGCAAGGGACCCAGTACTTC.

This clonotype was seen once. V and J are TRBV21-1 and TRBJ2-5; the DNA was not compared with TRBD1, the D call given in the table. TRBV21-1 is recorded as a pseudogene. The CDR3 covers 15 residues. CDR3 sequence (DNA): TGTGCCAGCAGCGCGGGGCACATGCGGGAAGAGACCCAGTACTTC. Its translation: CASSAGHMREETQYF.

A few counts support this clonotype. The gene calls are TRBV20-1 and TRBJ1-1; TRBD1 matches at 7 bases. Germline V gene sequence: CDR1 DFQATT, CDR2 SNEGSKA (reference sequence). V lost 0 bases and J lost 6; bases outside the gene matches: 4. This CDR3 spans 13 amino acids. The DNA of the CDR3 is TGCAGTGCTAGAGATCAAGACAGGGCTGAAGCTTTCTTT. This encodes CSARDQDRAEAFF.

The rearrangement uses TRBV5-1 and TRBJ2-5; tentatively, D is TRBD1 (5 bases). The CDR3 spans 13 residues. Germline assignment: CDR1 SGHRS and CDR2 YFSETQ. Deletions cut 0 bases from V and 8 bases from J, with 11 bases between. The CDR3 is CASSLAQDSTQYF. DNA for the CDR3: TGCGCCAGCAGCTTGGCCCAAGACAGTACCCAGTACTTC.

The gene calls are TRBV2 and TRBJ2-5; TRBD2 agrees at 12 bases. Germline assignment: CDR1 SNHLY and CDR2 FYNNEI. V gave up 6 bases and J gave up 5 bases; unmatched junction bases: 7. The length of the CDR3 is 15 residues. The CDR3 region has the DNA TGTGCCAGCAGCCTGACTAGCGGGGGATGGGAGACCCAGTACTTC. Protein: CASSLTSGGWETQYF.

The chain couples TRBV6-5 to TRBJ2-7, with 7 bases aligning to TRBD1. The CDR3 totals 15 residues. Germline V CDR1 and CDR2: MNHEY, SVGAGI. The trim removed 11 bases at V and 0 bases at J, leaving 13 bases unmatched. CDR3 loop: CAVGERRDSSYEQYF. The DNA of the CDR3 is TGTGCCGTAGGAGAGAGAAGGGACAGCTCCTACGAGCAGTACTTC.

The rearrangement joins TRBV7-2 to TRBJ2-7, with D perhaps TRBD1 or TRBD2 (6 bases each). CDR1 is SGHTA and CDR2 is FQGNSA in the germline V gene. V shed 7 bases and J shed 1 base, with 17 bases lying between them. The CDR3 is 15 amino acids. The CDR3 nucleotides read TGTGCCAGCACCCCAAGTACGGGGGCTTCCTACGAGCAGTACTTC. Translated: CASTPSTGASYEQYF. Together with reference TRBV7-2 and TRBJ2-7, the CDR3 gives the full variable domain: GAGVSQSPSNKVTEKGKDVELRCDPISGHTALYWYRQSLGQGLEFLIYFQGNSAPDKSGLPSDRFSAERTGGSVSTLTIQRTQQEDSAVYLCASTPSTGASYEQYFGPGTRLTVT.